The subject of this entry is one TCR beta chain. This sample is part of a study of blood T cell repertoires in COVID-19. TCRdb's table, derived via immunoSEQ multiplex PCR, lists solely in-frame clones and lacks some. The table lists 240,000 or so clones, roughly 80% of them singletons, with less than 3.5% in the top ten. In germline, CDR1 is PRHDT, CDR2 FYEKMQ (reference sequence). V trimming: 3 bases; J trimming: 2 bases; junction bases outside the gene matches: 8. The CDR3 runs 16 residues. This sequence originates from a woman aged 18-29 years with acute or convalescent COVID-19. The sample was peripheral blood. V gene TRBV13 combines with J gene TRBJ2-7; 9 nucleotides line up with TRBD2. The CDR3 spells CASSLRQGLAPYEQYF. The CDR3 DNA sequence: TGTGCCAGCAGCTTGAGGCAGGGACTAGCTCCCTACGAGCAGTACTTC.